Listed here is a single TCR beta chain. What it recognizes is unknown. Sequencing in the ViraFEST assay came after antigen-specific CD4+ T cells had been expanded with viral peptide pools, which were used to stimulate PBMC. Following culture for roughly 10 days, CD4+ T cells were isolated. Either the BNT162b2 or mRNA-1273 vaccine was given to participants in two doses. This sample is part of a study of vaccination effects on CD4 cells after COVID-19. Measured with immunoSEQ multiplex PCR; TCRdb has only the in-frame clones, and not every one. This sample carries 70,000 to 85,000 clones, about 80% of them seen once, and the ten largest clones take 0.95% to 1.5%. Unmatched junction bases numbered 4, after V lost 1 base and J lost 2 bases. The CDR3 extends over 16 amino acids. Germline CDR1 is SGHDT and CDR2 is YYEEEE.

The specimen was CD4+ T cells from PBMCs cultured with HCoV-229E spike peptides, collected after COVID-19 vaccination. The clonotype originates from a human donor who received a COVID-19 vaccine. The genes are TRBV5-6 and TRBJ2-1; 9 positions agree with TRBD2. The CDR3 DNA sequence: TGTGCCAGCAGCTTGTGGCGCGGGGGGGCCTACAATGAGCAGTTCTTC. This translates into CASSLWRGGAYNEQFF. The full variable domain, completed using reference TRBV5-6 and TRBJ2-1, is DAGVTQSPTHLIKTRGQQVTLRCSPKSGHDTVSWYQQALGQGPQFIFQYYEEEERQRGNFPDRFSGHQFPNYSSELNVNALLLGDSALYLCASSLWRGGAYNEQFFGPGTRLTVL.